Following are 12 T cell receptor beta chains from one sample sequenced in a study of T-cell memory formation after mild COVID-19. One entry per CDR3 protein, called by TCRdb with MiXCR from the 5' RACE reads. This sample yields about 49,000 distinct CDR3 sequences, of which 25% to 35% are seen a single time; roughly two fifths belongs to the top ten. Sequenced material: PBMCs or a T cell subset sorted from them (not recorded which). The receptors were sampled from a man aged 18 to 30 who had mild COVID-19 (a few samples of this study predate the infection). Cell type and time point are not known.

This chain connects TRBV10-1 to TRBJ2-3; 10 nucleotides agree with TRBD2. Per germline, CDR1 WNHNN and CDR2 SYGVQD (reference sequence). The CDR3 totals 15 residues. V lost 5 bases and J lost 4; bases outside the gene matches: 6. The CDR3 here is CASSKSGGAADTQYF. CDR3 coding DNA: TGCGCCAGCAGTAAGAGCGGGGGGGCCGCAGATACGCAGTATTTT.

This clonotype came up a few times. The chain joins TRBV19 to TRBJ2-7; a weak D match, TRBD2 (6 bases). V lost 3 bases to trimming and J lost 3 bases, with 9 bases between them. This CDR3 comprises 13 residues. Per the germline V gene, CDR1 is LNHDA and CDR2 is SQIVND (reference sequence). The chain's CDR3 is CASSIGEVYEQYF. As DNA, the CDR3 is TGTGCCAGTAGTATCGGGGAGGTCTACGAGCAGTACTTC.

This clonotype appeared a few times. The J gene is TRBJ2-7, the V gene TRBV6-2 or TRBV6-3; either TRBD1 or TRBD2 may supply D (6 bases each). This CDR3 contains 12 residues. Trimming took 2 bases from V and 6 from J, leaving 8 bases between them. Germline V gene sequence: CDR1 MNHEY, CDR2 SVGEGT. This chain's CDR3 is CASSYEGGEQYV. For the CDR3, the DNA is TGTGCCAGCAGTTACGAGGGGGGCGAGCAGTACGTC.

A few counts support this clonotype. This chain joins TRBV5-1 and TRBJ1-1; 9 bases match TRBD1. Germline V gene data show CDR1 as SGHRS and CDR2 as YFSETQ. The CDR3 consists of 14 residues. V lost 2 bases and J lost 5; bases outside the gene matches: 4. CDR3: CASSLQGALTEAFF. CDR3 DNA: TGCGCCAGCAGCTTACAGGGGGCATTGACTGAAGCTTTCTTT.

This clonotype showed up just once. The chain employs TRBV7-3 and TRBJ1-2; unclear D gene. The germline gives CDR1 SGHTA, CDR2 FQGTGA. CDR3 length: 13 amino acids. With 6 bases removed from V and 6 bases from J, the gap between germline ends came to 14 bases. The CDR3 loop reads CASSSTTGDGYTF. DNA of the CDR3: TGTGCCAGCAGTTCTACGACTGGCGATGGCTACACCTTC. The full variable domain, its missing parts supplied by reference TRBV7-3 and TRBJ1-2, is GAGVSQTPSNKVTEKGKYVELRCDPISGHTALYWYRQSLGQGPEFLIYFQGTGAADDSGLPNDRFFAVRPEGSVSTLKIQRTERGDSAVYLCASSSTTGDGYTFGSGTRLTVV.

In its sample, this clonotype was seen a few times. V and J are TRBV27 and TRBJ1-6, with a possible D match to TRBD1 (5 bases). There are 13 residues in the CDR3. CDR1 MNHEY and CDR2 SMNVEV come from the germline V gene (reference sequence). V lost 7 bases and J 6 bases, leaving 10 bases between the germline ends. In DNA form, the CDR3 reads TGTGCCAGCAATTCGGGGACTAATTCACCCCTCCACTTT. As protein: CASNSGTNSPLHF.

This clonotype was found a few times. CDR3 loop: CSALVLQETQYF. The CDR3, as DNA: TGCAGTGCTCTGGTTCTCCAAGAGACCCAGTACTTC. The genes are TRBV20-1 and TRBJ2-5; D not resolved. The germline gives CDR1 DFQATT, CDR2 SNEGSKA (reference sequence). The V gene lost 5 bases and the J gene lost 1 base, with 8 bases spanning the gap. This CDR3 is built from 12 residues.

The rearrangement joins TRBV27 to TRBJ2-7; tentatively, D is TRBD1 or TRBD2 (6 bases each). The CDR3 is 15 residues long. Trimming shortened V by 0 bases and J by 4 bases, and 13 bases separated the two germline ends. The germline CDR1 and CDR2 sequences are MNHEY and SMNVEV (reference sequence). CDR3: CASSLSPVGGYEQYF. Written as DNA, the CDR3 is TGTGCCAGCAGTTTATCCCCGGTAGGGGGGTACGAGCAGTACTTC.

J is TRBJ1-2 and V is TRBV6-2 or TRBV6-3; a possible D gene is TRBD1 (5 bases). The CDR3 has 15 amino acids. Looked up from germline, CDR1 is MNHEY and CDR2 is SVGEGT. The germline V and J ends were trimmed by 2 bases and 2 bases, with 12 bases remaining between them. The CDR3 is CASSYLGAENYGYTF. CDR3 bases: TGTGCCAGCAGTTACCTAGGGGCGGAAAACTATGGCTACACCTTC.

The genes are TRBV11-2 and TRBJ2-5, with a weak D call TRBD1 (5 bases). CDR3 length: 14 residues. Germline CDR1 and CDR2: SGHAT and FQNNGV. Trimming cost V 4 bases and J 2 bases, with 11 bases left between them. CDR3 protein: CASSSWTSQETQYF. CDR3 DNA: TGTGCCAGCAGCTCCTGGACAAGTCAAGAGACCCAGTACTTC.

This clonotype came up a few times. The genes are TRBV15 and TRBJ2-3, with D possibly TRBD2 on 6 matching bases. V lost 8 bases to trimming and J lost 5 bases, with 20 bases between them. CDR3 length: 15 amino acids. CDR1 is LNHNV, CDR2 YYDKDF, per germline (reference sequence). In DNA, the CDR3 is TGTGCCACCCACCCGGCGGGGATGGGAGTAGATACGCAGTATTTT. As protein: CATHPAGMGVDTQYF.

This chain connects TRBV5-1 to TRBJ2-5, with 7 bases that match TRBD2. Losses at the gene ends were 5 bases for V and 4 bases for J; bases not matched to a gene: 5. This CDR3 has 13 amino acids. CDR1 is SGHRS and CDR2 is YFSETQ in the germline V gene. The CDR3 sequence is CASSKERGETQYF. For the CDR3, the DNA is TGCGCCAGCAGTAAAGAGCGGGGAGAGACCCAGTACTTC.